Listed below are T cell receptor beta chains from one sample, sequenced in a study of cytomegalovirus exposure and HLA in healthy donors. The method was immunoSEQ multiplex PCR; TCRdb's version includes in-frame clones alone and lacks a portion of them. Of around 180,000 clones listed, roughly 87% are singletons. Sequencing input: PBMCs. These TCRs come from a girl under three years old in good health and CMV-seronegative. Both conserved end residues are part of each CDR3. The D gene is left open where the match is weak. Only some rows state a clone size, as once, few, many or a class for expanded clones.

D gene: -; V gene: TRBV7-2; clone size: once; J gene: TRBJ2-3; CDR3 DNA: TGTGCCACCCGAGATAGCTACTCCACAGATACGCAGTATTTT; CDR3 protein: CATRDSYSTDTQYF
D gene: TRBD1; V gene: TRBV7-2; clone size: -; J gene: TRBJ1-1; CDR3 DNA: TGTGCCAGCAGCTTCCCAGGGACAGCGAACACTGAAGCTTTCTTT; CDR3 protein: CASSFPGTANTEAFF
D gene: TRBD1; V gene: TRBV4-3; clone size: -; J gene: TRBJ2-3; CDR3 DNA: TGCGCCAGCAGCTGGAGTAGGGACAGTTTTAGCACAGATACGCAGTATTTT; CDR3 protein: CASSWSRDSFSTDTQYF
D gene: -; V gene: TRBV7-9; clone size: -; J gene: TRBJ1-2; CDR3 DNA: TGTTCCAGCAGCTCTAGGGGCCGCAACTATGGCTACACCTTC; CDR3 protein: CSSSSRGRNYGYTF
D gene: TRBD1; V gene: TRBV10-3; clone size: -; J gene: TRBJ1-1; CDR3 DNA: TGTGCCAGCGGGGACAGGGGAATGAACACTGAAGCTTTCTTT; CDR3 protein: CASGDRGMNTEAFF
D gene: -; V gene: TRBV25-1; clone size: -; J gene: TRBJ1-1; CDR3 DNA: TGTGCCAGCAGTGAATTAAACACTGAAGCTTTCTTT; CDR3 protein: CASSELNTEAFF
D gene: -; V gene: TRBV6-5; clone size: few; J gene: TRBJ2-1; CDR3 DNA: TGTGCCAGCAGTTATTTTGAGAGCTCCTACAATGAGCAGTTCTTC; CDR3 protein: CASSYFESSYNEQFF
D gene: TRBD1; V gene: TRBV30; clone size: -; J gene: TRBJ1-2; CDR3 DNA: TGTGCCTGGACCACCGGGACAGGGCTTTCTAGCGGCTATGGCTACACCTTC; CDR3 protein: CAWTTGTGLSSGYGYTF
D gene: TRBD1; V gene: TRBV5-1; clone size: -; J gene: TRBJ2-5; CDR3 DNA: TGCGCCAGCGGATCCGGGACAGGCGGTGTGACCCAGTACTTC; CDR3 protein: CASGSGTGGVTQYF
D gene: -; V gene: TRBV11-2; clone size: -; J gene: TRBJ1-1; CDR3 DNA: TGTGCCAGCAGCTTGGGGCCGTCGAACACTGAAGCTTTCTTT; CDR3 protein: CASSLGPSNTEAFF
D gene: -; V gene: TRBV4-1; clone size: -; J gene: TRBJ1-6; CDR3 DNA: TGCGCCAGCAGCCAAGATCGTGTAACCTATAATTCACCCCTCCACTTT; CDR3 protein: CASSQDRVTYNSPLHF
D gene: TRBD2; V gene: TRBV5-1; clone size: -; J gene: TRBJ2-5; CDR3 DNA: TGCGCCAGCAGCCCTACCACTAGCGACCAAGAGACCCAGTACTTC; CDR3 protein: CASSPTTSDQETQYF
D gene: TRBD2; V gene: TRBV11-2; clone size: -; J gene: TRBJ2-1; CDR3 DNA: TGTGCCAGCAGCCTCTTTTCCCCACTAGCGGGGGGGGTTGAGCAGTTCTTC; CDR3 protein: CASSLFSPLAGGVEQFF
D gene: TRBD2; V gene: TRBV27; clone size: -; J gene: TRBJ2-7; CDR3 DNA: TGTGCCAGCAGCATAGCGGGAGGGCAGAGCTACGAGCAGTACTTC; CDR3 protein: CASSIAGGQSYEQYF
D gene: TRBD2; V gene: TRBV4-1; clone size: -; J gene: TRBJ2-7; CDR3 DNA: TGCGCCAGCAGCCAAGGGACTAGCGGGATGTACGAGCAGTACTTC; CDR3 protein: CASSQGTSGMYEQYF
D gene: TRBD2; V gene: TRBV28; clone size: -; J gene: TRBJ2-7; CDR3 DNA: TGTGCCAGCACCCCCGCCGACCGTGATAGCGGGGGGGCCTACGAGCAGTACTTC; CDR3 protein: CASTPADRDSGGAYEQYF
D gene: TRBD2; V gene: TRBV15; clone size: -; J gene: TRBJ2-7; CDR3 DNA: TGTGCCACCAGCGGAGATTTTCGCGGGAGAATCTTTCGGGGGGACTACGAGCAGTACTTC; CDR3 protein: CATSGDFRGRIFRGDYEQYF
D gene: TRBD2; V gene: TRBV12-5; clone size: -; J gene: TRBJ2-5; CDR3 DNA: TGTGCTAGTGGTTTGGTACAAGAGGGTCTAGCGGGGGTACTACAAGAGACCCAGTACTTC; CDR3 protein: CASGLVQEGLAGVLQETQYF
D gene: TRBD1; V gene: TRBV19; clone size: -; J gene: TRBJ2-1; CDR3 DNA: TGTGCCAGTAGTGGGGGACAGATGTACAATGAGCAGTTCTTC; CDR3 protein: CASSGGQMYNEQFF
D gene: TRBD1; V gene: TRBV6-1; clone size: -; J gene: TRBJ1-1; CDR3 DNA: TGTGCCAGTGACAGGGCCCGGGCGAACACTGAAGCTTTCTTT; CDR3 protein: CASDRARANTEAFF
D gene: TRBD1; V gene: TRBV27; clone size: -; J gene: TRBJ1-1; CDR3 DNA: TGTGCCAGCAGTTCGTCCGGACAGGGCACTGAAGCTTTCTTT; CDR3 protein: CASSSSGQGTEAFF
D gene: -; V gene: TRBV29-1; clone size: -; J gene: TRBJ1-1; CDR3 DNA: TGCAGCGTTGTAATACAGGCGAACACTGAAGCTTTCTTT; CDR3 protein: CSVVIQANTEAFF
D gene: -; V gene: TRBV19; clone size: -; J gene: TRBJ1-5; CDR3 DNA: TGTGCCAGTAATGCGGTGACGGGTCAGCCCCAGCATTTT; CDR3 protein: CASNAVTGQPQHF
D gene: -; V gene: TRBV6-6; clone size: -; J gene: TRBJ1-1; CDR3 DNA: TGTGCCAGCAGTGGAATACAGGGGAACACTGAAGCTTTCTTT; CDR3 protein: CASSGIQGNTEAFF
D gene: -; V gene: TRBV30; clone size: -; J gene: TRBJ1-5; CDR3 DNA: TGTGCCTGGAGTGCCTCAGGGGAGCAGCCCCAGCATTTT; CDR3 protein: CAWSASGEQPQHF
D gene: -; V gene: TRBV5-1; clone size: -; J gene: TRBJ1-1; CDR3 DNA: TGCGCCAGCGCCACGAGAGGGATGAACACTGAAGCTTTCTTT; CDR3 protein: CASATRGMNTEAFF
D gene: -; V gene: TRBV4-3; clone size: -; J gene: TRBJ2-1; CDR3 DNA: TGCGCCAGCAGCCGCGCACGGGTTGACAATGAGCAGTTCTTC; CDR3 protein: CASSRARVDNEQFF
D gene: -; V gene: TRBV18; clone size: -; J gene: TRBJ1-2; CDR3 DNA: TGTGCCAGCTCACCCCCGCCACAGGGCAGCGGCGGCTACACCTTC; CDR3 protein: CASSPPPQGSGGYTF
D gene: -; V gene: TRBV29-1; clone size: -; J gene: TRBJ2-4; CDR3 DNA: TGCAGCGTTGAAGTCGGGTCGAGCCCCTACTTC; CDR3 protein: CSVEVGSSPYF
D gene: -; V gene: TRBV5-1; clone size: -; J gene: TRBJ2-5; CDR3 DNA: TGCGCCAGCAGAGTTTTCCGGGGAACCCAAGAGACCCAGTACTTC; CDR3 protein: CASRVFRGTQETQYF
D gene: TRBD1; V gene: TRBV19; clone size: -; J gene: TRBJ1-5; CDR3 DNA: TGTGCCAGTAGTGTGGGACAGGGGGTGAATCAGCCCCAGCATTTT; CDR3 protein: CASSVGQGVNQPQHF
D gene: TRBD1; V gene: TRBV5-4; clone size: -; J gene: TRBJ2-2; CDR3 DNA: TGTGCCAGCAGCCTTCCGGGCGACAGGGGGCGAGACGGGGAGCTGTTTTTT; CDR3 protein: CASSLPGDRGRDGELFF
D gene: -; V gene: TRBV7-3; clone size: -; J gene: TRBJ1-3; CDR3 DNA: TGTGCCAGCAGCCTACAGAACTCTGGAAACACCATATATTTT; CDR3 protein: CASSLQNSGNTIYF
D gene: TRBD2; V gene: TRBV7-3; clone size: -; J gene: TRBJ2-1; CDR3 DNA: TGTGCCAGCAGGCTAGCGGGGGGATCCAATGAGCAGTTCTTC; CDR3 protein: CASRLAGGSNEQFF
D gene: -; V gene: TRBV21-1; clone size: -; J gene: TRBJ2-3; CDR3 DNA: TGTGCCAGCAGCAAAGCGCGAACGCACCTAAGCACAGATACGCAGTATTTT; CDR3 protein: CASSKARTHLSTDTQYF
D gene: TRBD2; V gene: TRBV15; clone size: -; J gene: TRBJ2-5; CDR3 DNA: TGTGCCACCAGCAGAGATCGGGGAGGGGAAGGGACCCAGTACTTC; CDR3 protein: CATSRDRGGEGTQYF
D gene: TRBD1; V gene: TRBV5-1; clone size: -; J gene: TRBJ1-2; CDR3 DNA: TGCGCCAGCAGCTTCGGACAGGGAAGGCTTTATGGCTACACCTTC; CDR3 protein: CASSFGQGRLYGYTF
D gene: -; V gene: TRBV2; clone size: -; J gene: TRBJ2-6; CDR3 DNA: TGTGCCAGCAGTAAGACTATTTACACCACCTCTGGGGCCAACGTCCTGACTTTC; CDR3 protein: CASSKTIYTTSGANVLTF
D gene: -; V gene: TRBV12-5; clone size: -; J gene: TRBJ1-4; CDR3 DNA: TGTGCTAGTGGTTTGGCCACAACTAATGAAAAACTGTTTTTT; CDR3 protein: CASGLATTNEKLFF
D gene: -; V gene: TRBV6-1; clone size: few; J gene: TRBJ1-1; CDR3 DNA: TGTGCCAGCCTGCGGGGGACTGAAGCTTTCTTT; CDR3 protein: CASLRGTEAFF
D gene: TRBD1; V gene: TRBV27; clone size: -; J gene: TRBJ1-2; CDR3 DNA: TGTGCCAGCAGTTTCACAGGGGGCTCGGATGGCTACACCTTC; CDR3 protein: CASSFTGGSDGYTF